One T cell receptor beta chain is described in this entry. The antigen is undetermined. These data are taken from a study of vaccination effects on CD4 cells after COVID-19. General study findings and limits: Cross-reaction with common cold coronaviruses was seen in only 1 of 255 vaccine-induced clones from healthy vaccinees. Clonal contraction was marked in infection- and vaccine-induced clones late after vaccination.

Trimming removed 2 bases from V and 8 bases from J, with 13 bases in between. Germline-derived CDR1 and CDR2 are LGHDT and YNNKEL (reference sequence). The CDR3 is 14 amino acids. Profiled with immunoSEQ multiplex PCR; TCRdb holds only in-frame clones, not every one. The repertoire includes 25,000 to 30,000 clones, more than 65% of them detected once, and roughly 10% sits in the top ten. Expansion of antigen-specific CD4+ T cells with viral peptide pools was carried out by the ViraFEST assay before sequencing. The authors isolated CD4+ T cells after around 10 days of culture. BNT162b2 vaccine or mRNA-1273 vaccine was given to participants in two doses. The healthy vaccine recipients, who had no prior SARS-CoV-2 infection, showed negative nucleocapsid antibodies.

This TCR came from a human donor who received a COVID-19 vaccine. V is TRBV3-1 (or the pseudogene TRBV3-2) and J is TRBJ2-1, with TRBD2 as a possible D gene (6 bases). The specimen comprised CD4+ T cells from PBMCs cultured with HCoV-NL63 spike peptides, sampled after COVID-19 vaccination. CDR3 sequence reads: CASSQTTSSDEQFF. Written as DNA, the CDR3 is TGTGCCAGCAGCCAAACGACTAGTAGCGATGAGCAGTTCTTC.